The 18 T cell receptor beta chains listed next were all sequenced from one sample in a study of T cells in Graves' hyperthyroidism and ophthalmopathy. RNA transcripts were the template for amplifying TCR beta CDR3 regions. Primed by the HTBI set, a first-round RT-PCR was run on the TCR CDR3. TCRdb reprocessed the multiplex PCR reads via MiXCR and lists one record per CDR3 protein. This sample yields about 500,000 distinct CDR3 sequences, of which approximately 16% are seen a single time; roughly 18% belongs to the top ten. Sequenced input: blood. Source of these receptors: a woman in her late teens or twenties with Graves' hyperthyroidism.

The gene calls are TRBV19 and TRBJ1-1, with D tentatively TRBD1 (5 bases). The CDR3 contains 15 residues. The germline V gene has CDR1 LNHDA and CDR2 SQIVND (reference sequence). The V end was cut by 2 bases, the J end by 4 bases, with 14 bases between. CDR3 protein: CASSITYRGGTEAFF. The CDR3 nucleotides read TGTGCCAGTAGTATAACTTATCGGGGGGGCACTGAAGCTTTCTTT.

This clonotype was counted ten times or more. The CDR3 nucleotides are TGCGCCAGCAGCTTGGATGGGAGGCTCAATGAGCAGTTCTTC. Its translation is CASSLDGRLNEQFF. This chain links TRBV5-1 with TRBJ2-1, with a possible D match to TRBD2 (6 bases). Germline CDR1 SGHRS, CDR2 YFSETQ. The CDR3 spans 14 residues. Trimming cost V 0 bases and J 6 bases, with 10 bases left between them.

This clonotype was counted many times. V usage is TRBV7-8 and J usage is TRBJ2-5; D is undetermined. This CDR3 contains 12 residues. The V and J ends lost 1 base and 7 bases respectively, with 7 bases between them. Germline-derived CDR1 and CDR2 are SGHVS and FQNEAQ. DNA for the CDR3: TGTGCCAGCAGCTTAGATTTCCCGACCCAGTACTTC. This gives the protein CASSLDFPTQYF.

The V call is TRBV14, the J call TRBJ1-2; D uncertain. There are 16 residues in the CDR3. Germline lookup yields CDR1 SGHDN and CDR2 FVKESK. Trimming took off 0 bases at V and 4 bases at J, with 15 bases between the two ends. CDR3 region: CASSQDLGLPLYGYTF. CDR3 nucleotides: TGTGCCAGCAGCCAAGATCTGGGGTTACCACTCTATGGCTACACCTTC.

There are a few counts of this clonotype. The CDR3 nucleotides are TGCGCCAGCAGCTTGGTCGCCGGGGAAAATTCACCCCTCCACTTT. It is translated as CASSLVAGENSPLHF. The rearrangement uses TRBV5-1 and TRBJ1-6; D is uncertain. Germline-derived CDR1 and CDR2 are SGHRS and YFSETQ. The CDR3 is 15 residues long. V lost 0 bases to trimming and J lost 7 bases, with 11 bases between them. Filled out from reference TRBV5-1 and TRBJ1-6, the complete variable domain reads KAGVTQTPRYLIKTRGQQVTLSCSPISGHRSVSWYQQTPGQGLQFLFEYFSETQRNKGNFPGRFSGRQFSNSRSEMNVSTLELGDSALYLCASSLVAGENSPLHFGNGTRLTVT.

The rearrangement joins TRBV20-1 to TRBJ1-3, with TRBD1 matching over 7 bases. The germline V gene has CDR1 DFQATT and CDR2 SNEGSKA (reference sequence). The CDR3 contains 15 residues. V lost 2 bases to trimming and J lost 0 bases; unmatched junction nucleotides: 4. CDR3 sequence reads: CSARPTGASGNTIYF. DNA of the CDR3: TGCAGTGCTAGACCCACAGGGGCCTCTGGAAACACCATATATTTT.

This clonotype was observed at least ten times. This rearrangement joins TRBV28 to TRBJ1-2; 7 bases are shared with TRBD1. CDR1 and CDR2 from the germline V gene are MDHEN and SYDVKM. V lost 7 bases to trimming and J lost 7 bases; unmatched junction nucleotides: 3. This CDR3 spans 11 amino acids. CDR3 residues: CASTGDSGYTF. The DNA for the CDR3 is TGTGCCAGCACGGGGGACAGTGGCTACACCTTC.

This clonotype was seen at least ten times. The CDR3 DNA reads as TGTGCCAGCAGTGAAACTCGGACGGAGAACACTGAAGCTTTCTTT. Its protein is CASSETRTENTEAFF. The chain couples TRBV2 to TRBJ1-1; unclear D gene. V was shortened by 2 bases and J by 1 base, with 11 bases between the two germline ends. The germline CDR1 and CDR2 sequences are SNHLY and FYNNEI. This CDR3 has 15 amino acids.

This clonotype was detected a few times. The chain carries TRBV9 and TRBJ1-5; 7 positions match TRBD1. The V and J ends lost 3 bases and 8 bases, in that order; junction bases with no gene match: 5. Germline CDR1 reads SGDLS; CDR2 reads YYNGEE. The CDR3 has 13 residues. The CDR3 DNA sequence: TGTGCCAGCAGCGGAGGCACAGGGGAGCCCCAGCATTTT. Encoded protein: CASSGGTGEPQHF.

V usage is TRBV19 and J usage is TRBJ2-3; tentative D call: TRBD2 (6 bases). With 4 bases removed from V and 2 bases from J, the gap between germline ends came to 13 bases. Germline V lookup: CDR1 LNHDA, CDR2 SQIVND (reference sequence). This CDR3 has 15 residues. This chain's CDR3 is CASSRRERYTDTQYF. The CDR3 DNA is TGTGCCAGTAGTAGGCGGGAAAGATACACAGATACGCAGTATTTT.

This clonotype was observed at least ten times. The J gene is TRBJ2-4, the V gene TRBV7-2; TRBD1 matches at 10 bases. CDR1 is SGHTA, CDR2 FQGNSA, per germline. The length of the CDR3 is 15 residues. V shed 5 bases, J shed 1 base, and the junction held 2 bases outside the gene matches. CDR3 in amino acids: CASSQDRGAKNIQYF. CDR3 sequence (DNA): TGTGCCAGCAGCCAGGACAGGGGGGCCAAAAACATTCAGTACTTC.

V and J are TRBV20-1 and TRBJ2-1; 8 bases are shared with TRBD2. The CDR3 spans 13 residues. J gave up 7 bases and V 1 base, and 3 bases lay outside the gene matches. CDR1 is DFQATT, CDR2 SNEGSKA, per germline (reference sequence). The CDR3 DNA is TGCAGTGCTAGAGTACTAGCGGATAATGAGCAGTTCTTC. Encoded protein: CSARVLADNEQFF.

This clonotype was counted many times. The chain has TRBV20-1 and TRBJ1-4; D gene ambiguous. The germline V gene encodes CDR1 DFQATT and CDR2 SNEGSKA (reference sequence). V lost 3 bases and J lost 4, with 12 bases in between. CDR3 length equals 14 residues. The CDR3 sequence is CSASGSWSNEKLFF. The CDR3 coding sequence is TGCAGTGCTAGCGGCAGTTGGAGTAATGAAAAACTGTTTTTT.

On this clonotype: Compared with germline, one end of the junction differs, possibly owing to a read error. The chain couples TRBV18 to TRBJ2-1; the D is unclear. Germline assignment: CDR1 KGHSH and CDR2 LQKENI. The CDR3 consists of 12 residues. DNA of the CDR3: TGTGCCAACTCACTAAGATCGGATGAGCAGTTCTTC. This encodes CANSLRSDEQFF.

The chain uses TRBV20-1 and TRBJ2-2; D might be TRBD2 (6 bases). This CDR3 has 14 amino acids. Trimming removed 4 bases from V and 2 bases from J, with 11 bases in between. The V gene's germline CDR1 is DFQATT and CDR2 SNEGSKA (reference sequence). DNA of the CDR3: TGCAGTGCTACCGGGACTCAAAACACCGGGGAGCTGTTTTTT. The encoded protein is CSATGTQNTGELFF.

This clonotype was seen ten or more times. CDR3 sequence (DNA): TGTTCCCAATCGAATAAAAAACGGGAGGCCCAGAGGGAGCAGTTCTTC. Protein product: CSQSNKKREAQREQFF. V is TRBV2 and J is TRBJ2-1; 7 nucleotides line up with TRBD2. The length of the CDR3 is 16 residues. Germline V CDR1 and CDR2: SNHLY, FYNNEI.

This clonotype was detected many times. The CDR3 sequence is CASPGVGSYEQYF. CDR3 nucleotides: TGTGCCAGCCCGGGGGTGGGAAGCTACGAGCAGTACTTC. The rearrangement links TRBV2 to TRBJ2-7; D perhaps matches TRBD2 (6 bases). The CDR3 length is 13 residues. Trimming left V 8 bases short and J 3 bases short, with 14 bases between. Germline V lookup: CDR1 SNHLY, CDR2 FYNNEI. The complete variable domain, with remaining parts taken from reference TRBV2 and TRBJ2-7, reads EPEVTQTPSHQVTQMGQEVILRCVPISNHLYFYWYRQILGQKVEFLVSFYNNEISEKSEIFDDQFSVERPDGSNFTLKIRSTKLEDSAMYFCASPGVGSYEQYFGPGTRLTVT.

This clonotype was seen a few times. V usage is TRBV6-2 or TRBV6-3 and J usage is TRBJ1-6; 11 positions agree with TRBD1. J was trimmed by 9 bases and V by 3 bases; bases with no gene match: 7. The CDR3 is 16 amino acids. Per the germline V gene, CDR1 is MNHEY and CDR2 is SVGEGT. In DNA form, the CDR3 reads TGTGCCAGCAGTTATGCCGGACAGGGGGCTGGTTCACCCCTCCACTTT. Translation: CASSYAGQGAGSPLHF.